The 24 T cell receptor beta chains below were found in one sample sequenced in a study of regulatory T cells in long-lasting Graves disease. Time point meaning: persistent/refractory GD, antithyroid drugs over 5 years with positive TRAb. Construction of the TCR library relied on RNA isolated from PBMCs. To make TCR beta libraries, researchers used iRepertoire HTBI primers and Arm-PCR of CDR3 regions. TCRdb recomputed calls from the multiplex PCR reads with MiXCR, one row per CDR3 protein. Of 400,000 to 450,000 distinct CDR3 sequences listed, about a quarter were seen once; the top ten hold approximately 28%. This specimen consisted of peripheral blood mononuclear cells (PBMCs), obtained when the disease was refractory, from a patient treated with antithyroid drugs. All receptors derive from a female donor with Graves disease.

This clonotype was detected many times. This chain links TRBV7-8 with TRBJ2-5; 9 nucleotides align to TRBD2. The germline gives CDR1 SGHVS, CDR2 FQNEAQ. The CDR3 totals 15 residues. V lost 5 bases and J lost 2; bases outside the gene matches: 6. The CDR3 loop reads CASSVTSGLQETQYF. Written as DNA, the CDR3 is TGTGCCAGCAGCGTGACTAGCGGTCTACAAGAGACCCAGTACTTC.

This clonotype appeared a few times. CDR3 DNA: TGTGCCAGCAGTTTTGAATCCGGGGGGACTGAAGCTTTCTTT. It is translated as CASSFESGGTEAFF. This chain joins TRBV12-3 or TRBV12-4 and TRBJ1-1; a weak D match, TRBD1 (5 bases). Trimming pared 3 bases from V and 5 bases from J, leaving 13 bases between. CDR3 size: 14 residues.

This clonotype was detected a few times. This chain uses TRBV7-9 with TRBJ2-7; TRBD1 agrees at 9 bases. Germline V gene sequence: CDR1 SEHNR, CDR2 FQNEAQ (reference sequence). This CDR3 comprises 14 residues. Trimming took 5 bases from V and 7 from J; bases not matched to a gene: 9. CDR3 nucleotide sequence: TGTGCCAGCAGCCCCGGGACAGGGTCGGGTGAGCAGTACTTC. Translation gives CASSPGTGSGEQYF.

The chain has TRBV20-1 and TRBJ2-7, with 8 bases aligning to TRBD2. Germline CDR1 is DFQATT and CDR2 is SNEGSKA (reference sequence). The CDR3 is 14 residues long. V gave up 5 bases and J gave up 0 bases; unmatched junction bases: 6. Here the CDR3 DNA reads TGCAGTGCTTTACGGGAGGGGAGCTCCTACGAGCAGTACTTC. This sequence encodes CSALREGSSYEQYF.

The table lists this clonotype with many counts. The rearrangement joins TRBV20-1 to TRBJ2-7; no firm D call. V was trimmed by 0 bases and J by 5 bases, leaving 11 bases between them. The germline V gene has CDR1 DFQATT and CDR2 SNEGSKA (reference sequence). The CDR3 spans 13 residues. The CDR3: CSARDLGGHEQYF. The CDR3 DNA reads TGCAGTGCTAGAGATCTCGGCGGTCACGAGCAGTACTTC.

The chain carries TRBV20-1 and TRBJ2-1; TRBD2 is a possible D gene (6 bases). V lost 0 bases to trimming and J lost 6 bases, with 15 bases between them. The CDR3 has 15 amino acids. The germline CDR1 and CDR2 sequences are DFQATT and SNEGSKA (reference sequence). The CDR3 here is CSARDPGDPINEQFF. The CDR3 DNA is TGCAGTGCTAGAGATCCGGGGGACCCCATCAATGAGCAGTTCTTC.

About this clonotype: This sequence may be a read error, since a much larger clone differs from it by one base. This sequence joins TRBV2 and TRBJ1-5; D is unclear. Germline CDR1 is SNHLY and CDR2 is FYNNEI. The CDR3 covers 14 residues. Trimming pared 7 bases from V and 6 bases from J, leaving 16 bases between. CDR3 region: CASMERVGCQPQHF. DNA of the CDR3: TGTGCCAGCATGGAAAGGGTTGGTTGTCAGCCCCAGCATTTT.

This clonotype turned up a few times. This CDR3 is missing its conserved last phenylalanine or tryptophan, likely due to a read error. The chain joins TRBV5-1 to TRBJ2-5; no firm D call. Germline-derived CDR1 and CDR2 are SGHRS and YFSETQ. The CDR3 runs 11 residues. V lost 4 bases and J lost 2, with 3 bases in between. Written as DNA, the CDR3 is TGCGCCAGCAGCAAACAAGAGACCCAGTACCTC. Amino acids: CASSKQETQYL.

In this sample, this clonotype turned up a few times. The chain links TRBV5-1 to TRBJ1-1; D remains unclear. V dropped 0 bases and J dropped 4 bases, with 10 bases sitting between them. The CDR3 is made up of 14 amino acids. Germline lookup yields CDR1 SGHRS and CDR2 YFSETQ. The CDR3 reads CASSLAGGVTEAFF. The CDR3 DNA reads TGCGCCAGCAGCTTGGCAGGTGGTGTCACTGAAGCTTTCTTT.

A single count supports this clonotype. The V call is TRBV5-1, the J call TRBJ2-7; no clear D gene. The CDR3 sequence is 15 residues long. Germline-derived CDR1 and CDR2 are SGHRS and YFSETQ. V gave up 0 bases and J gave up 3 bases, with 13 bases separating them. CDR3 coding DNA: TGCGCCAGCAGCTTGGTGGGGAATGGGCACTACGAGCAGTACTTC. Protein sequence: CASSLVGNGHYEQYF.

This chain uses TRBV19 with TRBJ1-5; 8 bases fit TRBD1. J was trimmed by 5 bases and V by 7 bases; bases with no gene match: 10. Germline loops: CDR1 LNHDA, CDR2 SQIVND (reference sequence). This CDR3 is built from 15 residues. CDR3 sequence: CASNRGQGPYQPQHF. CDR3 DNA sequence: TGTGCCAGTAATCGCGGACAGGGTCCTTATCAGCCCCAGCATTTT.

J is TRBJ2-5 and V is TRBV20-1; unclear D gene. Trimming took off 4 bases at V and 4 bases at J, with 16 bases between the two ends. Germline V lookup: CDR1 DFQATT, CDR2 SNEGSKA (reference sequence). The CDR3 extends over 14 amino acids. CDR3 protein: CSATPLAAGETQYF. The CDR3 DNA reads TGCAGTGCTACCCCTCTGGCAGCCGGAGAGACCCAGTACTTC.

The V and J genes are TRBV5-1 and TRBJ1-1; 9 bases fit TRBD1. J was trimmed by 6 bases and V by 6 bases; bases with no gene match: 15. This CDR3 contains 16 residues. Per germline, CDR1 SGHRS and CDR2 YFSETQ. The CDR3 protein is CASTKDPGQGNAEAFF. In nucleotides, the CDR3 is TGCGCCAGCACCAAAGATCCGGGACAGGGAAACGCTGAAGCTTTCTTT. Using reference TRBV5-1 and TRBJ1-1 for the parts outside the CDR3, the full variable domain is KAGVTQTPRYLIKTRGQQVTLSCSPISGHRSVSWYQQTPGQGLQFLFEYFSETQRNKGNFPGRFSGRQFSNSRSEMNVSTLELGDSALYLCASTKDPGQGNAEAFFGQGTRLTVV.

Note on this clonotype: Since the CDR3 does not end with the conserved phenylalanine or tryptophan, this likely comes from a read error. The DNA is left out, because the CDR3 cannot be placed on it with certainty; the CDR3 is given as TCRdb lists it. The chain couples TRBV6-2 or TRBV6-3 to TRBJ2-7; the DNA was not used to check the table's D call, TRBD2. A total of 15 residues make up the CDR3, ends included. CDR1 MNHEY and CDR2 SVGEGT come from the germline V gene. This CDR3 reads CASSYSPAGGAPPHP.

The chain couples TRBV5-5 to TRBJ1-2; 12 positions match TRBD1. CDR3 length: 14 amino acids. The junction had 5 bases not matched to a gene; V was cut back by 3 bases and J by 8 bases. CDR1 and CDR2 from the germline V gene are SGHKS and YYEKEE (reference sequence). The CDR3 spells CASSWDRGLGGYTF. In nucleotides, the CDR3 is TGTGCCAGCAGCTGGGACAGGGGGCTGGGGGGCTACACCTTC.

This clonotype appeared many times. The genes are TRBV28 and TRBJ1-6; D not certain. The CDR3 has 16 amino acids. V lost 2 bases, J lost 0 bases, and 8 bases lay in between. Germline V gene sequence: CDR1 MDHEN, CDR2 SYDVKM. DNA of the CDR3: TGTGCCAGCAGTTTACTCCTCCGCTCCTATAATTCACCCCTCCACTTT. It translates to CASSLLLRSYNSPLHF.

V and J are TRBV6-1 and TRBJ2-7, with 8 bases fitting TRBD2. The CDR3 is 17 residues long. Germline assignment: CDR1 MNHNS and CDR2 SASEGT. J gave up 4 bases and V 5 bases, and 16 bases lay outside the gene matches. CDR3 residues: CASSRSPAGVNLYEQYF. The CDR3 DNA reads as TGTGCCAGCAGTCGGAGTCCAGCGGGAGTTAACTTGTACGAGCAGTACTTC.

This clonotype has a handful of counts. This chain connects TRBV10-3 to TRBJ2-5, with D tentatively TRBD1 or TRBD2 (5 bases each). Germline loops: CDR1 ENHRY, CDR2 SYGVKD. The CDR3 runs 14 residues. Between the trimmed V and J ends, which lost 5 bases and 2 bases, there was a span of 12 bases. The CDR3 reads CAISPPGQQETQYF. DNA of the CDR3: TGTGCCATCAGTCCCCCGGGGCAGCAAGAGACCCAGTACTTC.

For this clonotype: This may come from a read error, since a much larger clone is one base off. The DNA of the CDR3 is TGTGCCAGCAGTTTAGCCGGGGTCGAAAAACTGGTTTTT. This sequence encodes CASSLAGVEKLVF. This chain links TRBV28 with TRBJ1-4; no clear D. CDR1 is MDHEN, CDR2 SYDVKM, per germline. CDR3 length equals 13 residues. The full variable domain, completed using reference TRBV28 and TRBJ1-4, is DVKVTQSSRYLVKRTGEKVFLECVQDMDHENMFWYRQDPGLGLRLIYFSYDVKMKEKGDIPEGYSVSREKKERFSLILESASTNQTSMYLCASSLAGVEKLVFGSGTQLSVL.

The chain carries TRBV12-3 or TRBV12-4 and TRBJ2-1, with TRBD1 identical over 10 bases. V dropped 6 bases and J dropped 5; count of bases not matched to a gene: 7. The CDR3 runs to 15 residues. CDR3 sequence: CASSRTGQGDNEQFF. The CDR3 DNA follows: TGTGCCAGCAGCCGAACTGGACAGGGGGACAATGAGCAGTTCTTC.

This clonotype showed up many times. This chain joins TRBV10-3 and TRBJ1-2; 8 bases are a match to TRBD1. This CDR3 has 16 residues. Germline V gene sequence: CDR1 ENHRY, CDR2 SYGVKD. Trimming cost V 3 bases and J 5 bases; bases outside gene matches: 11. CDR3 protein: CAISDMTGATPYGYTF. In DNA form, the CDR3 reads TGTGCCATCAGTGATATGACAGGGGCCACTCCATATGGCTACACCTTC.

The V call is TRBV3-1, the J call TRBJ2-7; TRBD2 agrees at 7 bases. The CDR3 extends over 14 amino acids. V was clipped by 4 bases and J by 4 bases; unmatched bases: 7. Germline V lookup: CDR1 LGHDT, CDR2 YNNKEL (reference sequence). This CDR3 is CASSPGLPRYEQYF. Here the CDR3 DNA reads TGTGCCAGCAGCCCGGGACTACCCAGGTACGAGCAGTACTTC.

J is TRBJ2-7 and V is TRBV10-1, with 8 bases matching TRBD2. V was pared by 7 bases and J by 2 bases, with 4 bases of the junction left unmatched. In germline, CDR1 is WNHNN, CDR2 SYGVQD (reference sequence). The CDR3 is 13 amino acids. This CDR3 reads CASTGGGTYEQYF. The CDR3 bases are TGCGCCAGCACGGGAGGGGGAACCTACGAGCAGTACTTC.

The chain has TRBV24-1 and TRBJ2-3; the D is unclear. The CDR3 extends over 13 amino acids. Deletions cut 7 bases from V and 1 base from J, with 8 bases between. CDR1 KGHDR and CDR2 SFDVKD come from the germline V gene. CDR3 DNA: TGTGCCACCAGCGGGTCCGGCACAGATACGCAGTATTTT. Translated, it gives CATSGSGTDTQYF.